This TCR beta chain was observed in a study of T-cell memory formation after mild COVID-19. Study-wide results and caveats: Some SARS-CoV-2-responding clones were already detected in memory before infection.

The CDR3 sequence is 13 residues long. The V end lost 7 bases, the J end lost 2 bases, and 11 bases lay between the germline ends. CDR1 and CDR2 (germline): SNHLY, FYNNEI. Of note for this clonotype: Its target is unknown.

Constant-segment primers were used for 5'RACE, and the resulting TCR alpha and TCR beta cDNA libraries carried sample barcodes and UMIs. Using its own MiXCR run on the 5' RACE reads, TCRdb lists one record per CDR3 protein. The sample contains 250,000 to 350,000 distinct CDR3 sequences, less than 20% of which appear only once. The chain is built from TRBV2 and TRBJ2-5; TRBD1 might be the D (6 bases). The sequence came from a man younger than 35 who had mild COVID-19 (a few samples of this study predate the infection). Cell type and time point are not known. The sequenced sample was PBMCs or a T cell subset sorted from them (not recorded which). This chain's CDR3 is CASIGQIQETQYF. The CDR3 DNA reads as TGTGCCAGCATAGGACAGATTCAAGAGACCCAGTACTTC.